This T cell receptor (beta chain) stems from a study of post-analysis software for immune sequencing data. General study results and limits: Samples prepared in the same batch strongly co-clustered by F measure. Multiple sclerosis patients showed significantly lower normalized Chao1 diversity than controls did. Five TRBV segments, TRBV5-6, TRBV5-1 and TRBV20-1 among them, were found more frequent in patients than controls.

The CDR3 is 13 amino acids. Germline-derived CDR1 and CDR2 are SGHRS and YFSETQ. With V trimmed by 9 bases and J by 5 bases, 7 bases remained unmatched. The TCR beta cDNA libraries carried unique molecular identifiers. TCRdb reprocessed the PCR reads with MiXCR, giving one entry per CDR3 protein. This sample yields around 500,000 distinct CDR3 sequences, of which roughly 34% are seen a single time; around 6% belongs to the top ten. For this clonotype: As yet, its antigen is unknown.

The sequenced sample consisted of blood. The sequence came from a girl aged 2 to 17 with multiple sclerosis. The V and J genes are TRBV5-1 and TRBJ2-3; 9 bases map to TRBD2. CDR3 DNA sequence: TGCGCCACCGCGGGACTAGCCGGAGATACGCAGTATTTT. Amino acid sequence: CATAGLAGDTQYF.